The 2 T cell receptor beta chains reported below all come from one sample, sequenced in a study of beta chain features in type 1 diabetes. As every portion of the isolated RNA was reverse transcribed, the sequencing read expressed TCRB transcripts. Sequencing was performed with immunoSEQ multiplex PCR; in TCRdb, only in-frame clones are kept and a portion is missing. This sample carries roughly 450,000 clones, approximately 10% of them seen once, and the ten largest clones take 0.04% to 0.05%. Sequencing was carried out using naive CD4+ T cells from blood. These receptors all come from a woman aged 18-29 years in good health.

This clone was counted ten times or more. This same CDR3 is encoded by further DNA sequences in the sample. The rearrangement uses TRBV29-1 and TRBJ2-3; 7 nucleotides align to TRBD1. Germline V gene data show CDR1 as SQVTM and CDR2 as ANQGSEA. The ends lost 4 bases at V and 1 base at J; junction bases unmatched: 2. The CDR3 has 13 residues. The CDR3 DNA reads TGCAGCGTTGGGCAGGGGGGCACAGATACGCAGTATTTT. Translating it yields CSVGQGGTDTQYF.

This clone showed up just a few times. The chain combines TRBV29-1 with TRBJ1-1; D call uncertain. The CDR3 has 13 residues. Germline V gives CDR1 SQVTM, CDR2 ANQGSEA. Trimming shortened V by 2 bases and J by 0 bases, and 7 bases separated the two germline ends. This CDR3 reads CSVELRMNTEAFF. The CDR3 DNA reads TGCAGCGTTGAACTGAGGATGAACACTGAAGCTTTCTTT.